This T cell receptor beta chain was documented in a study of T-cell reconstitution after alpha-beta-depleted transplantation in children. Preparing the TCRbeta library involved the use of unique molecular identifiers. TCRdb re-analysed the PCR reads in MiXCR, keeping a single row per CDR3 protein. Of a few hundred thousand distinct CDR3 sequences listed, over 7.5% are singletons. Findings and caveats of the study: When one year had passed after transplant, most T-cell counts and diversity came from newly produced T cells. The study reportedly traced alpha-beta T cells about two months after transplant to several hundred expanded graft clones. Surviving recipient T cells and thymic progenitors accounted for the high day-60 TCRbeta diversity observed in some patients.

Note on this clonotype: Its cognate antigen is unknown.

Germline V lookup: CDR1 ENHRY, CDR2 SYGVKD. This CDR3 spans 16 amino acids. The trim removed 4 bases at V and 2 bases at J, leaving 2 bases unmatched. The clonotype originates from a female patient aged 2-10 years who had a stem cell transplant for Fanconi anemia, so the T cells may come from the graft donor. Sequences were derived from peripheral blood, sampled 360 days after TCRalphabeta/CD19-depleted stem cell transplant. The V gene is TRBV10-3, the J gene TRBJ2-1, with TRBD2 matching 13 bases. CDR3 loop: CAISVTSGGPYNEQFF. The CDR3 DNA is TGTGCCATCAGTGTGACTAGCGGGGGGCCCTACAATGAGCAGTTCTTC.